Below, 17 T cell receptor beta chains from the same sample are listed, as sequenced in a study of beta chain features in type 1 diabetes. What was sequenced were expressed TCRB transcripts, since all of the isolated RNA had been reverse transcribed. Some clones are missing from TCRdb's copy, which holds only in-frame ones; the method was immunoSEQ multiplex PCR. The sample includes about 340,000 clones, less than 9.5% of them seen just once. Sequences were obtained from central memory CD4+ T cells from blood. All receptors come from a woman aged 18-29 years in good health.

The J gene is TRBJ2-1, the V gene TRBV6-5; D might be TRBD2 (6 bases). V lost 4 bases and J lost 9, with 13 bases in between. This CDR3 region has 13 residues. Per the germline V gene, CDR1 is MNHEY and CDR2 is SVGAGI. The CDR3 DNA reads TGTGCCAGCAGTTTACATCGAGCGGGTGAGCAGTTCTTC. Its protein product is CASSLHRAGEQFF.

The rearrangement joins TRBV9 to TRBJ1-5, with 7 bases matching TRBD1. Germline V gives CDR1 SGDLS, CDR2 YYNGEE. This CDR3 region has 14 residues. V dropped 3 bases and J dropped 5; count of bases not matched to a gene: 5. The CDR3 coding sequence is TGTGCCAGCAGCGAAGGGACAGCCTATCAGCCCCAGCATTTT. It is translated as CASSEGTAYQPQHF.

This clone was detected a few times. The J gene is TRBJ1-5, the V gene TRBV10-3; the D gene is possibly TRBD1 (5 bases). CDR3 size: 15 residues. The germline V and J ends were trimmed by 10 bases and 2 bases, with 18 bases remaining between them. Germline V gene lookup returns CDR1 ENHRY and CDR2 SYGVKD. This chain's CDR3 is CASSPRVRGNQPQHF. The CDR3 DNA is TGTGCCAGCAGCCCCAGGGTAAGGGGCAATCAGCCCCAGCATTTT.

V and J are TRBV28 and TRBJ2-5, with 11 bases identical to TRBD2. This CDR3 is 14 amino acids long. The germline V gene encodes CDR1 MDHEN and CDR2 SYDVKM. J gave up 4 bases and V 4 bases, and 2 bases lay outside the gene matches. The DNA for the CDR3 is TGTGCCAGCAGTTCTAGCGGGAGGCCAGAGACCCAGTACTTC. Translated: CASSSSGRPETQYF.

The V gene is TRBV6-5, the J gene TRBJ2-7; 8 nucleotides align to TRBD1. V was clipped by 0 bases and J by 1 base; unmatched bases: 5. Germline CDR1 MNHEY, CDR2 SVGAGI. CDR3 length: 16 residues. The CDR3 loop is CASSYSGTGLSYEQYF. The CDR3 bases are TGTGCCAGCAGTTACTCCGGGACAGGTCTTTCCTACGAGCAGTACTTC.

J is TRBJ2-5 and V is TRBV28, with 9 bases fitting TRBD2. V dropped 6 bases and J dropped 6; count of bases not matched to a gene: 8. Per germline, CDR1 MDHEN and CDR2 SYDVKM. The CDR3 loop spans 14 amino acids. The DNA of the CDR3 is TGTGCCAGCAGATCGGCGGGAGGGAAGAAGACCCAGTACTTC. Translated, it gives CASRSAGGKKTQYF.

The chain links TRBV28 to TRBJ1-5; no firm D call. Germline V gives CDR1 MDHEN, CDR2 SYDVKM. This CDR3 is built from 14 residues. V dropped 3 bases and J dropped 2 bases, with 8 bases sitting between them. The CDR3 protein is CASSFLQGNQPQHF. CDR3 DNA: TGTGCCAGCAGTTTCCTGCAGGGCAATCAGCCCCAGCATTTT.

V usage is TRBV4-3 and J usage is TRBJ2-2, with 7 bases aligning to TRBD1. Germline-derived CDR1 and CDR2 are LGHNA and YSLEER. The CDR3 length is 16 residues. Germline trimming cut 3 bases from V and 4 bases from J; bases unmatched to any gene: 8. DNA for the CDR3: TGCGCCAGCAGCCATTCTCCACAGGGGATCACCGGGGAGCTGTTTTTT. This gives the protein CASSHSPQGITGELFF.

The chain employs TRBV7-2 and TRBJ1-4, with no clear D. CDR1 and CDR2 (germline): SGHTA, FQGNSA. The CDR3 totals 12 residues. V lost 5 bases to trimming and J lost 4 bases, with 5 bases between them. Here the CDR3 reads CASSLINEKLFF. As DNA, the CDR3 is TGTGCCAGCAGCCTAATTAATGAAAAACTGTTTTTT. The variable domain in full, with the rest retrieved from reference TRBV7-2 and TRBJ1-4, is GAGVSQSPSNKVTEKGKDVELRCDPISGHTALYWYRQSLGQGLEFLIYFQGNSAPDKSGLPSDRFSAERTGGSVSTLTIQRTQQEDSAVYLCASSLINEKLFFGSGTQLSVL.

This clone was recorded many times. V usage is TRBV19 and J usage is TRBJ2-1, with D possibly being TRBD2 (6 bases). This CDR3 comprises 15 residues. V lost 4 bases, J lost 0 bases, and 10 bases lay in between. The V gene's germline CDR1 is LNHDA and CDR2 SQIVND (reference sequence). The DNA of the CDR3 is TGTGCCAGTAGTAACCTAGCGATCTCCTACAATGAGCAGTTCTTC. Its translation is CASSNLAISYNEQFF. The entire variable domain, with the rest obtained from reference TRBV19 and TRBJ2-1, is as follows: DGGITQSPKYLFRKEGQNVTLSCEQNLNHDAMYWYRQDPGQGLRLIYYSQIVNDFQKGDIAEGYSVSREKKESFPLTVTSAQKNPTAFYLCASSNLAISYNEQFFGPGTRLTVL.

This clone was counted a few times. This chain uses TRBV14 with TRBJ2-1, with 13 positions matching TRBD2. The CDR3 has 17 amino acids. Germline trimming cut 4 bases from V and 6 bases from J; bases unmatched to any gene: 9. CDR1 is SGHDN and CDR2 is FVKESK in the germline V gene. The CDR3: CASSREMTSGRSNEQFF. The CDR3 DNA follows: TGTGCCAGCAGCCGGGAAATGACTAGCGGGAGGAGCAATGAGCAGTTCTTC.

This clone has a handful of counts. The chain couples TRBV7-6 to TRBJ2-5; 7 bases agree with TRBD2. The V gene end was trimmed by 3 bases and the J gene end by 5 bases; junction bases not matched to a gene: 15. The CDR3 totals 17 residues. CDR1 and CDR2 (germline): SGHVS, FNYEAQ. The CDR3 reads CASSFRIRSGTGETQYF. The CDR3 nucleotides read TGTGCCAGCAGCTTTAGGATCCGAAGCGGGACGGGGGAGACCCAGTACTTC.

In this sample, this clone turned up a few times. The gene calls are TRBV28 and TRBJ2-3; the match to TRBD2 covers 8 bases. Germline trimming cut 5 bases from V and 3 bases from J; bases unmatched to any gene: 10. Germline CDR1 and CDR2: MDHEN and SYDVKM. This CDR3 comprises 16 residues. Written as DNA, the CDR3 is TGTGCCAGCAGTCCCACTAGCGGTCCATGGACAGATACGCAGTATTTT. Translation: CASSPTSGPWTDTQYF.

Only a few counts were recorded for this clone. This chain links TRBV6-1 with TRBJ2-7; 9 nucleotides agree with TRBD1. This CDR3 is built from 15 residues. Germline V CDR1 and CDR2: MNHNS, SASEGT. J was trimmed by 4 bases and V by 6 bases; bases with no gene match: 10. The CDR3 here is CASRGPGQGTYEQYF. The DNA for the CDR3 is TGTGCCAGCAGAGGACCGGGACAGGGAACTTACGAGCAGTACTTC.

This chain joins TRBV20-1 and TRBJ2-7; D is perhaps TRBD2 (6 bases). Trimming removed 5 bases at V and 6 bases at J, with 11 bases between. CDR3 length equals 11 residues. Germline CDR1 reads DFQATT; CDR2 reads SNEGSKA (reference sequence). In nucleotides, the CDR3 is TGCAGTGCTCATGGGGGAGGCGAGCAGTACTTC. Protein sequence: CSAHGGGEQYF.

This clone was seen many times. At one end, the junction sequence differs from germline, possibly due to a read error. CDR3 DNA: TGTGCCAGCAGCACCGGGGTCCAAGGGACCCAGTACTTC. It yields the protein CASSTGVQGTQYF. The chain combines TRBV7-2 with TRBJ2-5, with D perhaps matching TRBD2 (5 bases). The CDR3 is 13 residues long. Germline assignment: CDR1 SGHTA and CDR2 FQGNSA.

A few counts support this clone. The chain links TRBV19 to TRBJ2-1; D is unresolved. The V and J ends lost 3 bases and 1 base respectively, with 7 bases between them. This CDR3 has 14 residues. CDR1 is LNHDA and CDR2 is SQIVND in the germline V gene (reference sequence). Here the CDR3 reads CASSISGSYNEQFF. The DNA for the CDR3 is TGTGCCAGTAGTATCTCCGGGTCCTACAATGAGCAGTTCTTC.